The 18 T cell receptor beta chains reported below all come from one sample, sequenced in a study of T-cell memory formation after mild COVID-19. TCRdb re-derived calls from the 5' RACE reads in MiXCR, one entry per CDR3 protein. The table lists about 130,000 distinct CDR3 sequences, 5% to 6.5% of them singletons, with 2% to 2.5% in the top ten. The sample consisted of PBMCs or a T cell subset sorted from them (not recorded which). These receptors all stem from an adult woman who had mild COVID-19 (a few samples of this study predate the infection). Cell type and time point are not known.

J is TRBJ2-7 and V is TRBV5-1; the D is unclear. Per the germline V gene, CDR1 is SGHRS and CDR2 is YFSETQ. The CDR3 contains 16 residues. With 0 bases removed from V and 4 bases from J, the gap between germline ends came to 17 bases. The chain's CDR3 is CASSLDRPPRGYEQYF. CDR3 sequence (DNA): TGCGCCAGCAGCTTGGATAGACCCCCCAGAGGATACGAGCAGTACTTC.

The chain is built from TRBV5-6 and TRBJ2-7; 10 bases match TRBD1. V gave up 3 bases and J gave up 2 bases; unmatched junction bases: 14. CDR3 length equals 18 residues. Germline V CDR1 and CDR2: SGHDT, YYEEEE. CDR3 coding DNA: TGTGCCAGCAGCTCGAATCCCGGGACAGGGGTACGAGCCTACGAGCAGTACTTC. Amino acids: CASSSNPGTGVRAYEQYF.

The chain joins TRBV6-5 to TRBJ2-1; 7 nucleotides line up with TRBD2. Trimming removed 6 bases from V and 8 bases from J; junction bases left unmatched: 10. From germline, CDR1 is MNHEY and CDR2 SVGAGI. The CDR3 loop spans 14 amino acids. The CDR3 bases are TGTGCCAGCAGCCCCACTAGCGCGGGCGATGAGCAGTTCTTC. As protein: CASSPTSAGDEQFF.

The chain carries TRBV7-3 and TRBJ2-1; 9 bases align to TRBD2. Germline CDR1 is SGHTA and CDR2 is FQGTGA. The J segment lost 5 bases and the V segment lost 5 bases, leaving 7 bases of the junction unmatched. The CDR3 length is 15 residues. The CDR3 DNA is TGTGCCAGCAGCCTTAGCGGGGGCCTTAACAATGAGCAGTTCTTC. Translating it yields CASSLSGGLNNEQFF.

The V and J genes are TRBV7-9 and TRBJ1-6, with TRBD1 matching over 9 bases. J was trimmed by 8 bases and V by 1 base; bases with no gene match: 3. CDR3 length: 15 residues. Germline values: CDR1 SEHNR, CDR2 FQNEAQ (reference sequence). The DNA for the CDR3 is TGTGCCAGCAGCTTAGGGACAGGGGTCGATTCACCCCTCCACTTT. Amino acid sequence: CASSLGTGVDSPLHF.

In this sample, this clonotype turned up a few times. The rearrangement links TRBV24-1 to TRBJ2-1, with D possibly matching TRBD1 (6 bases). CDR3 length: 15 amino acids. V gave up 0 bases and J gave up 7 bases, with 12 bases separating them. Germline V gene data show CDR1 as KGHDR and CDR2 as SFDVKD. For the CDR3, the DNA is TGTGCCACCAGTGATTTGACTGGACAGCCTAATGAGCAGTTCTTC. It yields the protein CATSDLTGQPNEQFF.

This clonotype was counted at least ten times. The chain employs TRBV5-1 and TRBJ2-5; D is unclear. The V gene's germline CDR1 is SGHRS and CDR2 YFSETQ. V was cut by 0 bases and J by 7 bases, with 13 bases left in between. The CDR3 totals 14 residues. In nucleotides, the CDR3 is TGCGCCAGCAGCTTGGGGCCCCTGGACGTGACCCAGTACTTC. Translated, it gives CASSLGPLDVTQYF.

In its sample, this clonotype was seen many times. J is TRBJ2-1 and V is TRBV29-1, with D perhaps matching TRBD2 (5 bases). V was cut by 0 bases and J by 8 bases, with 17 bases left in between. There are 15 residues in the CDR3. CDR1 and CDR2 from the germline V gene are SQVTM and ANQGSEA. The CDR3 DNA reads as TGCAGCGTTGAAGATCGGGCTAGCTTTCGGGATGAGCAGTTCTTC. Amino acids: CSVEDRASFRDEQFF.

The gene calls are TRBV4-1 and TRBJ2-1, with D maybe TRBD1 (5 bases). The V and J ends lost 0 bases and 10 bases respectively, with 13 bases between them. The CDR3 consists of 14 residues. Germline CDR1 reads MGHRA; CDR2 reads YSYEKL. CDR3: CASSQDAGIKEQFF. The CDR3 DNA is TGCGCCAGCAGCCAAGATGCAGGGATCAAGGAGCAGTTCTTC.

This clonotype was counted many times. The chain combines TRBV5-1 with TRBJ2-1; 14 nucleotides line up with TRBD2. The V and J ends lost 4 bases and 9 bases, in that order; junction bases with no gene match: 6. The germline V gene encodes CDR1 SGHRS and CDR2 YFSETQ. The CDR3 runs to 15 residues. The DNA of the CDR3 is TGCGCCAGCAGCCCGGGACTAGCGGGAGCCAGTGAGCAGTTCTTC. It is translated as CASSPGLAGASEQFF. Full variable domain (missing parts from reference TRBV5-1 and TRBJ2-1): KAGVTQTPRYLIKTRGQQVTLSCSPISGHRSVSWYQQTPGQGLQFLFEYFSETQRNKGNFPGRFSGRQFSNSRSEMNVSTLELGDSALYLCASSPGLAGASEQFFGPGTRLTVL.

The chain has TRBV5-5 and TRBJ1-1; D unclear. The V end lost 2 bases, the J end lost 5 bases, and 16 bases lay between the germline ends. This CDR3 has 15 residues. CDR1 and CDR2 from the germline V gene are SGHKS and YYEKEE (reference sequence). The CDR3 nucleotides are TGTGCCAGCAGCTTCGCCGTGTCGCGAGGTACTGAAGCTTTCTTT. Its protein is CASSFAVSRGTEAFF. Drawing the rest from reference TRBV5-5 and TRBJ1-1, the complete variable domain is DAGVTQSPTHLIKTRGQQVTLRCSPISGHKSVSWYQQVLGQGPQFIFQYYEKEERGRGNFPDRFSARQFPNYSSELNVNALLLGDSALYLCASSFAVSRGTEAFFGQGTRLTVV.

This clonotype was detected only a few times. The chain links TRBV19 to TRBJ2-2; no clear D. Germline CDR1 and CDR2: LNHDA and SQIVND (reference sequence). V was trimmed by 9 bases and J by 4 bases, leaving 12 bases between them. The CDR3 consists of 13 residues. The CDR3 loop is CASSLQRTGELFF. The DNA of the CDR3 is TGTGCCAGCTCCCTCCAACGCACCGGGGAGCTGTTTTTT.

The table lists this clonotype with many counts. This chain uses TRBV7-9 with TRBJ1-2; 9 positions agree with TRBD1. This CDR3 is 15 amino acids long. From germline, CDR1 is SEHNR and CDR2 FQNEAQ (reference sequence). With V trimmed by 4 bases and J by 1 base, 4 bases remained unmatched. The CDR3 loop reads CASSSHRGRNYGYTF. CDR3 DNA: TGTGCCAGCAGCTCTCACAGGGGGCGTAACTATGGCTACACCTTC. The whole variable domain, remainder taken from reference TRBV7-9 and TRBJ1-2, is DTGVSQNPRHKITKRGQNVTFRCDPISEHNRLYWYRQTLGQGPEFLTYFQNEAQLEKSRLLSDRFSAERPKGSFSTLEIQRTEQGDSAMYLCASSSHRGRNYGYTFGSGTRLTVV.

This clonotype was observed many times. The rearrangement uses TRBV7-2 and TRBJ1-1, with D perhaps TRBD1 (6 bases). Germline V gives CDR1 SGHTA, CDR2 FQGNSA. V lost 5 bases and J lost 8, with 9 bases in between. The CDR3 covers 11 residues. CDR3 sequence reads: CASSRTGEAFF. The CDR3 nucleotides are TGTGCCAGCAGCAGAACAGGGGAAGCTTTCTTT.

The V call is TRBV12-3 or TRBV12-4, the J call TRBJ2-7, with D perhaps matching TRBD1 (5 bases). The V end lost 5 bases, the J end lost 6 bases, and 11 bases lay between the germline ends. This CDR3 is 12 amino acids long. The CDR3 spells CASSLHQGEQYF. The CDR3 DNA follows: TGTGCCAGCAGTCTTCACCAGGGCGAGCAGTACTTC.

The CDR3 DNA reads as TGTGCCAGCAGCCAAATCCGGTACAAAGCTTTCTTT. It encodes CASSQIRYKAFF. The chain employs TRBV12-3 or TRBV12-4 and TRBJ1-1; D remains unclear. There are 12 residues in the CDR3. With 6 bases removed from V and 9 bases from J, the gap between germline ends came to 14 bases.

The table lists this clonotype with many counts. In DNA, the CDR3 is TGCGCCAGCAGCTCCGGGACAGGGGGTTACGAGCAGTACTTC. It specifies CASSSGTGGYEQYF. The chain has TRBV5-1 and TRBJ2-7; TRBD1 matches at 11 bases. The CDR3 is made up of 14 amino acids. Germline-derived CDR1 and CDR2 are SGHRS and YFSETQ. Trimming took 3 bases from V and 4 from J; bases not matched to a gene: 3.

The chain combines TRBV20-1 with TRBJ2-1, with TRBD2 as a possible D gene (6 bases). In germline, CDR1 is DFQATT, CDR2 SNEGSKA (reference sequence). The CDR3 covers 14 residues. V dropped 6 bases and J dropped 0 bases, with 12 bases sitting between them. In DNA, the CDR3 is TGCAGTGCAATCGGGAGCCCCTCCTACAATGAGCAGTTCTTC. Translated: CSAIGSPSYNEQFF.